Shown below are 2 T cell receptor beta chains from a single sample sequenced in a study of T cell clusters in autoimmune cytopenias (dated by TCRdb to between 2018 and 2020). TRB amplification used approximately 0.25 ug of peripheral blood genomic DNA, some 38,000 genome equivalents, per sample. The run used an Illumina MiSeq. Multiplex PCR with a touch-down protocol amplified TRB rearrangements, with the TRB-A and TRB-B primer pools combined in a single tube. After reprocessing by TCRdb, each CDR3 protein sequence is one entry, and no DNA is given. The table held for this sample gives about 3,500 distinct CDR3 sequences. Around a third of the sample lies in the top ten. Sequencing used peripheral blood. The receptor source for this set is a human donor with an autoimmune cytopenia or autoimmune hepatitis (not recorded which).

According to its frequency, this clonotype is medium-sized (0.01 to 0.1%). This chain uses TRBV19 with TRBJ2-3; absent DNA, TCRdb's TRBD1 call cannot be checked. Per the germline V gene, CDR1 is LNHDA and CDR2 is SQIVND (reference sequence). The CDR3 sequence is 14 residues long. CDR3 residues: CASMLRGSTDTQYF.

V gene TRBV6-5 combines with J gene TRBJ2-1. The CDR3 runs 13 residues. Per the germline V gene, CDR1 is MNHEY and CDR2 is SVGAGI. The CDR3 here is CASSYSRDHEQFF.